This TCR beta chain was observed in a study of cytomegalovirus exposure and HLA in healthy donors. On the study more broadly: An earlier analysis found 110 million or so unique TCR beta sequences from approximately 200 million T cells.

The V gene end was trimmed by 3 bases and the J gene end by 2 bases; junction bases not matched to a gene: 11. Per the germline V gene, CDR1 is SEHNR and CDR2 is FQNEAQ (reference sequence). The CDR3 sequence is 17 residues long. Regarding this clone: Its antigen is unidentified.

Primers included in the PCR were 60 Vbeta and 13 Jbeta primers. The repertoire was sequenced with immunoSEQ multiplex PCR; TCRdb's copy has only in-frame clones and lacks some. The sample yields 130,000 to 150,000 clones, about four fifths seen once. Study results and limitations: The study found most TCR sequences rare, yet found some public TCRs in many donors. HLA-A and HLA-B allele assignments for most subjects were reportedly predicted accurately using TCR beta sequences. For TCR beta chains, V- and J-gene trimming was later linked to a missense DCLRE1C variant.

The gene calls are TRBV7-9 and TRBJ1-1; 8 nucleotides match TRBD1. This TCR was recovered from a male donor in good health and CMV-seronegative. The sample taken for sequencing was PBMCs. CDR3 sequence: CASSFQRRTGSNTEAFF. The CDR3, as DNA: TGTGCCAGCAGCTTCCAGAGGAGGACAGGGAGCAACACTGAAGCTTTCTTT.